These T cell receptor beta chains were read from a single sample in a study of human thymus T cells. TCRdb's table, derived via immunoSEQ multiplex PCR, lists solely in-frame clones and lacks some. Here the sample spans tens of thousands of clones, 95% being singletons. Material for sequencing was thymus tissue. Source of these receptors: a girl younger than two with a congenital heart defect but otherwise immunologically healthy. CDR3s include the opening cysteine and the closing phenylalanine or tryptophan. Fields, in order: CDR3 length, V gene, J gene, CDR3 protein.

>15|TRBV7-9|TRBJ1-2
CASSLVSLPNYGYTF
>14|TRBV28|TRBJ2-3
CATSKHRSTDTQYF
>13|TRBV9|TRBJ1-1
CASSVAGTGKAFF
>14|TRBV6-6|TRBJ1-3
CASNDRGPGNTIYF
>15|TRBV7-2|TRBJ2-7
CASSLNKGSRYEQYF
>15|TRBV9|TRBJ2-5
CASSQPGLYEETQYF
>18|TRBV5-8|TRBJ2-7
CASSLPGLAGGSVHEQYF
>11|TRBV25-1|TRBJ1-1
CASRVNTEAFF
>13|TRBV27|TRBJ2-7
CASSFRGTSEQYF
>18|TRBV4-1|TRBJ2-2
CASSQKASEPANTGELFF
>15|TRBV5-1|TRBJ1-1
CASSSPRGEGTEAFF
>17|TRBV14|TRBJ2-3
CASSQEDSGAGTDTQYF
>15|TRBV28|TRBJ1-5
CASSLSRDSNQPQHF
>14|TRBV7-2|TRBJ2-1
CASSIKTSVNEQFF
>16|TRBV11-2|TRBJ1-3
CASSFSGQTMRNTIYF
>13|TRBV27|TRBJ2-7
CATSSGRLDEQYF
>13|TRBV7-9|TRBJ2-3
CASSPDSVDTQYF
>15|TRBV30|TRBJ1-1
CAWRGNRVRGTEAFF
>14|TRBV5-1|TRBJ2-3
CASSPPGLEDTQYF
>16|TRBV18|TRBJ1-1
CASSPRPGGKVPEAFF